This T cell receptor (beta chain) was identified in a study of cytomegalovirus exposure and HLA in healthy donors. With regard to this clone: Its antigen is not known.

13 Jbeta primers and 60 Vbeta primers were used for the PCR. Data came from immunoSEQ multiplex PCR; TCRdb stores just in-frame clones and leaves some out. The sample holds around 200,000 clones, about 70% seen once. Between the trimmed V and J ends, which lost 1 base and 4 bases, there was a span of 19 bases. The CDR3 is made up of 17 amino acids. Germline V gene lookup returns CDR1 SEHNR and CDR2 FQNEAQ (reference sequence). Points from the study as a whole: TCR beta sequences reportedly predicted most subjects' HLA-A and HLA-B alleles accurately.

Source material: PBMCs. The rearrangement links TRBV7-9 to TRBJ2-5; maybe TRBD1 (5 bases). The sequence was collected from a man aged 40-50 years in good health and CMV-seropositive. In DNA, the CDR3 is TGTGCCAGCAGCTTAGGCGTAATGGCAGGGTTTGGAGAGACCCAGTACTTC. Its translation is CASSLGVMAGFGETQYF.